Each of the 7 T cell receptor beta chains below was sequenced from the same sample in a study of blood T cell repertoires in COVID-19. Sequenced by immunoSEQ multiplex PCR; TCRdb stores in-frame clones only, minus some. This table holds almost 50,000 clones, 84% found once. The sequenced sample consisted of peripheral blood. Every receptor here comes from a man between 45 and 60 years old with acute or convalescent COVID-19.

The J gene is TRBJ1-2, the V gene TRBV28, with TRBD1 as a possible D gene (6 bases). V dropped 7 bases and J dropped 4 bases, with 13 bases sitting between them. Germline V CDR1 and CDR2: MDHEN, SYDVKM. The CDR3 has 13 residues. The CDR3 region has the DNA TGTGCCAGCATGGGGGGGCGAGTCTATGGCTACACCTTC. Its translation is CASMGGRVYGYTF.

The chain joins TRBV5-4 to TRBJ1-3; D remains unclear. V shed 2 bases and J shed 0 bases, with 18 bases lying between them. The germline gives CDR1 SGHNT, CDR2 YYREEE (reference sequence). This CDR3 has 18 amino acids. The CDR3 DNA sequence: TGTGCCAGCAGCTTAGGCCCCTTCGGGGAGAGCTCTGGAAACACCATATATTTT. Residues: CASSLGPFGESSGNTIYF. Supplemented by reference TRBV5-4 and TRBJ1-3, the full variable domain reads ETGVTQSPTHLIKTRGQQVTLRCSSQSGHNTVSWYQQALGQGPQFIFQYYREEENGRGNFPPRFSGLQFPNYSSELNVNALELDDSALYLCASSLGPFGESSGNTIYFGEGSWLTVV.

The J gene is TRBJ2-2, the V gene TRBV5-1; 10 bases are a match to TRBD1. The CDR3 consists of 16 residues. In germline, CDR1 is SGHRS, CDR2 YFSETQ. J was trimmed by 5 bases and V by 0 bases; bases with no gene match: 4. The CDR3 sequence: CASSLAGTGVTGELFF. CDR3 nucleotide sequence: TGCGCCAGCAGCTTGGCCGGGACAGGGGTGACCGGGGAGCTGTTTTTT.

The genes are TRBV7-6 and TRBJ2-1; 9 nucleotides agree with TRBD2. CDR1 is SGHVS and CDR2 is FNYEAQ in the germline V gene. The CDR3 extends over 17 amino acids. V lost 4 bases, J lost 7 bases, and 14 bases stayed unmatched. CDR3 region: CASSSRLAGSVGNEQFF. The CDR3 DNA is TGTGCCAGCAGCTCCCGCCTAGCGGGATCCGTGGGAAATGAGCAGTTCTTC.

The chain employs TRBV9 and TRBJ2-1, with TRBD2 identical over 10 bases. The germline V gene encodes CDR1 SGDLS and CDR2 YYNGEE. The CDR3 totals 13 residues. With 2 bases clipped from V and 15 bases from J, the junction kept 8 bases outside the gene matches. The CDR3 coding sequence is TGTGCCAGCAGCGTTTACCTAGCGGGAGATGCGTTCTTC. Its translation: CASSVYLAGDAFF.

The rearrangement links TRBV5-1 to TRBJ2-2; D is perhaps TRBD1 (5 bases). Germline CDR1 reads SGHRS; CDR2 reads YFSETQ. CDR3 length equals 15 residues. V lost 1 base and J lost 6, with 13 bases in between. Here the CDR3 reads CASSLTSVGPGELFF. Written as DNA, the CDR3 is TGCGCCAGCAGCTTGACGAGCGTGGGGCCCGGGGAGCTGTTTTTT.

The chain combines TRBV4-3 with TRBJ1-5; D is ambiguous. The CDR3 spans 13 residues. Germline assignment: CDR1 LGHNA and CDR2 YSLEER. With 3 bases removed from V and 7 bases from J, the gap between germline ends came to 10 bases. This CDR3 reads CASSQAGGQPQHF. The DNA of the CDR3 is TGCGCCAGCAGCCAGGCGGGAGGCCAGCCCCAGCATTTT.